The clone carrying this T cell receptor (beta chain) was observed a few times. No antigen is known for it. The use of a sample-barcoded 5' primer and a J-beta primer mix characterized a second PCR of roughly 6 to 11 cycles. One entry per CDR3 protein, called by TCRdb with MiXCR from the 5' RACE reads. The sample yields about 780,000 distinct CDR3 sequences, about 42% seen once. Each sample gave at least 6 million isolated PBMCs. A minimum of 6 micrograms of total RNA was extracted per sample. The data stem from a study of blood T cells in healthy people across ages. Study results and limitations: Long-lived and aged donors differed, with more naive CD4+ cells and higher diversity in the long-lived. Older age went with lower TCR beta diversity per million T cells, in a roughly linear way.

Germline CDR1 SGHRS, CDR2 YFSETQ. V lost 6 bases and J 3 bases, leaving 18 bases between the germline ends. The CDR3 contains 15 residues. The clonotype was recovered from a man older than 75 in good health. V and J are TRBV5-1 and TRBJ1-1; D remains unclear. Sequenced material: blood. Written as DNA, the CDR3 is TGCGCCAGCACCCGGGAGGGTTTGATGGACACTGAAGCTTTCTTT. Encoded protein: CASTREGLMDTEAFF.